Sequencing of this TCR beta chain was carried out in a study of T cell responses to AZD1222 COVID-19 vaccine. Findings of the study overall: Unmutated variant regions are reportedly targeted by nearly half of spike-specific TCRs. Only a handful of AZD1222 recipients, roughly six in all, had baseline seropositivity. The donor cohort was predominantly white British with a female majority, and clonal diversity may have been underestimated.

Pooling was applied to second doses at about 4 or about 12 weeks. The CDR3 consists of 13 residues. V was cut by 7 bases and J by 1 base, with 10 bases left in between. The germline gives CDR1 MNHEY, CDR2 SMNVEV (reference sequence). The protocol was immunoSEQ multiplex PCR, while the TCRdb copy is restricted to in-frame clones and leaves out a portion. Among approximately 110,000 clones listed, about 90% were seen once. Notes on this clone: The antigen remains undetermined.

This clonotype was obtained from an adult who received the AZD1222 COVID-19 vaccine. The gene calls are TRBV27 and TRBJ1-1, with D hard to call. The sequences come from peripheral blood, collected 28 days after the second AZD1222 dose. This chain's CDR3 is CASMKRENTEAFF. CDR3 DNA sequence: TGTGCCAGCATGAAACGGGAGAACACTGAAGCTTTCTTT.